The TCR beta chain described here comes from a study of PD-1 blockade in mismatch repair-deficient tumors. The protocol was immunoSEQ multiplex PCR, while the TCRdb copy is restricted to in-frame clones and leaves out a portion. The top ten clones hold 3% to 4.5% of a sample with more than 30,000 clones, 70% to 90% of them seen once. Germline V gene sequence: CDR1 MNHEY, CDR2 SVGAGI. V lost 0 bases and J lost 2, with 8 bases in between. The CDR3 has 15 amino acids. Every patient had mismatch repair deficiency by PCR or immunohistochemistry. This receptor was obtained from an adult with mismatch repair-deficient cancer. This specimen consisted of peripheral blood, obtained about 80 weeks after starting pembrolizumab. The J gene is TRBJ1-5, the V gene TRBV6-5; no firm D call. CDR3: CASSYSRPGNQPQHF. CDR3 nucleotides: TGTGCCAGCAGTTACTCAAGGCCGGGCAATCAGCCCCAGCATTTT.